This TCR beta chain was obtained from a study of T cells in Graves' hyperthyroidism and ophthalmopathy. Study-wide background: Sampling of peripheral blood happened at initial diagnosis, prior to any treatment. Points from the study as a whole: Within blood appeared most thyroid clonotypes that had expanded above 0.001.

Uncontrolled infection, other autoimmune disease, pregnancy or lactation disqualified patients from enrolment. Based on clinical symptoms, serum thyroxine and TRAb, thyroid ultrasound and orbital computed tomography, diagnoses were reached. Trimming took off 8 bases at V and 4 bases at J, with 21 bases between the two ends. Germline-derived CDR1 and CDR2 are MDHEN and SYDVKM. This CDR3 is built from 16 residues. The CDR3 regions of TCR beta were amplified from RNA transcripts. Initially, a first-round RT-PCR of the TCR CDR3 employed the HTBI primer set. TCRdb redid the calling of the multiplex PCR reads with MiXCR, one entry per CDR3 protein. Among 300,000 to 450,000 distinct CDR3 sequences listed, about 15% were seen once. This clonotype was picked up many times. Its antigen is unknown.

Sample: blood. This receptor was obtained from a woman aged 25 to 39 with Graves' hyperthyroidism. This sequence joins TRBV28 and TRBJ2-1; D is perhaps TRBD2 (6 bases). The CDR3 DNA reads as TGTGCCAGCCGCTCGTACTTCCAGGGACTGTACAATGAGCAGTTCTTC. The encoded protein is CASRSYFQGLYNEQFF. Looking up the rest from reference TRBV28 and TRBJ2-1 gives the full variable domain: DVKVTQSSRYLVKRTGEKVFLECVQDMDHENMFWYRQDPGLGLRLIYFSYDVKMKEKGDIPEGYSVSREKKERFSLILESASTNQTSMYLCASRSYFQGLYNEQFFGPGTRLTVL.